The 2 T cell receptor beta chains listed next were all sequenced from one sample in a study of CD8+CD57+ T cells in acquired aplastic anemia (dated 2018 in TCRdb). The instrument was an Illumina HiSeq 2000. Profiling of TCR beta VDJ combinations and CDR3 sequences used genomic DNA as the template. TCRdb trimmed public reads at Q25 via fastp, called clones via MiXCR and kept in-frame beta chains. Identical CDR3 proteins give one entry, which carries the most common genes and DNA. A total of about 190,000 distinct CDR3 sequences appear in this sample, roughly half of them only once. The top ten clones comprise roughly 15% of the sample. Sequencing was performed on sorted CD4+, CD8+, or CD8+CD57+ T cells (not recorded which) from PBMCs. The receptors here all came from a human donor in good health, serving as a control.

This clonotype has ten or more counts. The chain links TRBV2 to TRBJ1-3, with 7 positions matching TRBD1. Germline V gene lookup returns CDR1 SNHLY and CDR2 FYNNEI. The CDR3 consists of 14 residues. V lost 6 bases and J lost 0; bases outside the gene matches: 2. CDR3 loop: CASRGTASGNTIYF. The CDR3 DNA is TGTGCCAGCAGGGGGACAGCCTCTGGAAACACCATATATTTT.

This clonotype was recorded many times. This chain connects TRBV6-6 to TRBJ2-1; 10 positions match TRBD2. V gave up 0 bases and J gave up 8 bases; unmatched junction bases: 16. The CDR3 is 19 residues long. Per germline, CDR1 MNHNY and CDR2 SVGAGI (reference sequence). The CDR3 loop reads CASSYSRRTGTSAFHEQFF. CDR3 coding DNA: TGTGCCAGCAGTTACTCGAGACGCACCGGGACTAGCGCTTTCCATGAGCAGTTCTTC.